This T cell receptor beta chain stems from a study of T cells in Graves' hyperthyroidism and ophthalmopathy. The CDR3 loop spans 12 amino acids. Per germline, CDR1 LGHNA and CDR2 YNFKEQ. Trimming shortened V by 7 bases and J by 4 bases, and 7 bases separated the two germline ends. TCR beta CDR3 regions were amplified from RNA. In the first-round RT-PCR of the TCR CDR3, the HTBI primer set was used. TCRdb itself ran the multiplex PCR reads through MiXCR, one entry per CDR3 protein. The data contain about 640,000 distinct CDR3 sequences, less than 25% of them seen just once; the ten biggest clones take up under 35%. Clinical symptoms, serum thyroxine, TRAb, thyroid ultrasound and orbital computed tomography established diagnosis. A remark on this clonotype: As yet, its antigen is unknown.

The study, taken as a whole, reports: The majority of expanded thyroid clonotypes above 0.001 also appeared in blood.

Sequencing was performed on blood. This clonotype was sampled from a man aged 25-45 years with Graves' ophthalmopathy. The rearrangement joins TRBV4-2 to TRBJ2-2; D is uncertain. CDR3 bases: TGTGCCAGCAAGGCTGTCACCGGGGAGCTGTTTTTT. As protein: CASKAVTGELFF.